This TCR beta chain came from a study of Graves' ophthalmopathy and Graves' hyperthyroidism. The sequenced template was RNA, covering the TCR beta CDR3 region. The library came from an HTBI-primed first-round RT-PCR and a second-round multiplex PCR. TCRdb recomputed calls from the multiplex PCR reads with MiXCR, one row per CDR3 protein. The data show over a million distinct CDR3 sequences, about two fifths seen once. The sample taken for sequencing was peripheral blood or thyroid tissue (not recorded which). The sequence was collected from an adult man with Graves' hyperthyroidism.

The chain's CDR3 is CASSEGGRGGSEAFF. In nucleotides, the CDR3 is TGTGCCAGCAGCGAGGGTGGTAGAGGCGGTAGCGAAGCTTTCTTT. This chain connects TRBV9 to TRBJ1-1; D is uncertain. There are 15 residues in the CDR3. The V and J ends lost 3 bases and 8 bases respectively, with 20 bases between them. Germline V lookup: CDR1 SGDLS, CDR2 YYNGEE.